These 18 T cell receptor beta chains originate from one sample sequenced in a study of blood T cell repertoires in COVID-19. TCRdb's copy holds only in-frame clones and misses some; the assay was immunoSEQ multiplex PCR. The table lists about 130,000 clones, around four fifths of them singletons. The specimen was PBMCs or T cells enriched from blood (not recorded which). These receptors were taken from a woman aged 50 to 60 who had recovered from COVID-19.

The V and J genes are TRBV11-2 and TRBJ1-2, with D tentatively TRBD1 (5 bases). Trimming removed 5 bases at V and 2 bases at J, with 15 bases between. Germline lookup yields CDR1 SGHAT and CDR2 FQNNGV. There are 15 residues in the CDR3. CDR3 loop: CASSELDSVNYGYTF. The CDR3, as DNA: TGTGCCAGCAGCGAACTTGACAGTGTCAACTATGGCTACACCTTC. The full variable domain, in which reference TRBV11-2 and TRBJ1-2 provide the parts outside the CDR3, is EAGVAQSPRYKIIEKRQSVAFWCNPISGHATLYWYQQILGQGPKLLIQFQNNGVVDDSQLPKDRFSAERLKGVDSTLKIQPAKLEDSAVYLCASSELDSVNYGYTFGSGTRLTVV.

The J gene is TRBJ1-1, the V gene TRBV20-1; D is undetermined. CDR1 and CDR2 from the germline V gene are DFQATT and SNEGSKA (reference sequence). The CDR3 sequence is 13 residues long. Trimming took off 3 bases at V and 5 bases at J, with 13 bases between the two ends. The DNA of the CDR3 is TGCAGTGCTAGTTCGGGTGTTGGGACTGAAGCTTTCTTT. This codes for CSASSGVGTEAFF.

This clone was seen a few times. In DNA form, the CDR3 reads TGTGCCAGCAGTTTTCAGAGGGCGCGGGATACGCAGTATTTT. The encoded protein is CASSFQRARDTQYF. The chain joins TRBV28 to TRBJ2-3; possible D gene TRBD2, 5 bases. V lost 3 bases, J lost 6 bases, and 13 bases lay in between. This CDR3 contains 14 residues. CDR1 and CDR2 from the germline V gene are MDHEN and SYDVKM.

The chain is built from TRBV19 and TRBJ2-5; 7 nucleotides match TRBD2. The CDR3 is made up of 16 amino acids. Trimming at V came to 1 base and at J to 2 bases, leaving 7 bases not matched to a gene. Germline values: CDR1 LNHDA, CDR2 SQIVND (reference sequence). The CDR3 region has the DNA TGTGCCAGTAGTATAGTTTCCCTAGCGGCTCAAGAGACCCAGTACTTC. Its protein is CASSIVSLAAQETQYF. Filled out from reference TRBV19 and TRBJ2-5, the complete variable domain reads DGGITQSPKYLFRKEGQNVTLSCEQNLNHDAMYWYRQDPGQGLRLIYYSQIVNDFQKGDIAEGYSVSREKKESFPLTVTSAQKNPTAFYLCASSIVSLAAQETQYFGPGTRLLVL.

V usage is TRBV6-5 and J usage is TRBJ2-7, with 8 bases identical to TRBD1. This CDR3 has 15 residues. V was clipped by 0 bases and J by 0 bases; unmatched bases: 1. The V gene's germline CDR1 is MNHEY and CDR2 SVGAGI. The CDR3 region has the DNA TGTGCCAGCAGTTACTCCACAGGGGGCTCCTACGAGCAGTACTTC. Translating it yields CASSYSTGGSYEQYF.

V gene TRBV3-1 (or the pseudogene TRBV3-2) combines with J gene TRBJ2-1; 10 nucleotides match TRBD2. Germline V CDR1 and CDR2: LGHDT, YNNKEL (reference sequence). V was clipped by 4 bases and J by 3 bases; unmatched bases: 6. CDR3 length: 16 residues. CDR3 sequence: CASSLGTSDFYNEQFF. CDR3 nucleotide sequence: TGTGCCAGCAGCCTTGGGACTAGCGACTTCTACAATGAGCAGTTCTTC.

DNA for the CDR3: TGTGCCAGCAGCAGACAGGGGAAATACGAGCAGTACTTC. It encodes CASSRQGKYEQYF. The rearrangement joins TRBV28 to TRBJ2-7, with 8 bases identical to TRBD1. The CDR3 runs to 13 residues. CDR1 and CDR2 from the germline V gene are MDHEN and SYDVKM. The trim removed 6 bases at V and 4 bases at J, leaving 5 bases unmatched.

This clone was seen just once. The V call is TRBV10-2, the J call TRBJ1-2; no clear D gene. Germline V gene sequence: CDR1 WSHSY, CDR2 SAAADI. The CDR3 is made up of 13 amino acids. The ends were cut back, 4 bases at V and 4 bases at J, with 10 bases in the middle. The CDR3 protein is CASSVKNFYGYTF. The DNA for the CDR3 is TGCGCCAGCAGTGTAAAGAACTTCTATGGCTACACCTTC.

The chain recombines TRBV27 with TRBJ1-1, with no clear D. V was cut by 7 bases and J by 1 base, with 7 bases left in between. Looked up from germline, CDR1 is MNHEY and CDR2 is SMNVEV (reference sequence). The CDR3 covers 12 residues. CDR3 in amino acids: CASTGENTEAFF. The CDR3, as DNA: TGTGCCAGCACCGGGGAGAACACTGAAGCTTTCTTT.

This clone came up once. V and J are TRBV28 and TRBJ2-7; 9 bases are shared with TRBD2. From germline, CDR1 is MDHEN and CDR2 SYDVKM. There are 15 residues in the CDR3. V was pared by 6 bases and J by 0 bases, with 6 bases of the junction left unmatched. The CDR3 loop is CASRSSGASSYEQYV. The DNA for the CDR3 is TGTGCCAGCAGATCTAGCGGGGCCAGCTCCTACGAGCAGTACGTC.

This chain uses TRBV27 with TRBJ1-1; TRBD1 is a possible D gene (5 bases). Germline-derived CDR1 and CDR2 are MNHEY and SMNVEV (reference sequence). This CDR3 spans 15 amino acids. Trimming removed 0 bases at V and 4 bases at J, with 12 bases between. The CDR3 nucleotides are TGTGCCAGCAGTTTATCGTGGGCGGGGGGCACTGAAGCTTTCTTT. Translation: CASSLSWAGGTEAFF.

This clone was picked up a small number of times. V is TRBV4-1 and J is TRBJ1-1; TRBD1 matches at 7 bases. Trimming cost V 3 bases and J 0 bases; bases outside gene matches: 4. Looked up from germline, CDR1 is MGHRA and CDR2 is YSYEKL. The CDR3 extends over 15 amino acids. In DNA form, the CDR3 reads TGCGCCAGCAGCCAGGCAGGGGGAATGAACACTGAAGCTTTCTTT. Its protein product is CASSQAGGMNTEAFF.

The chain carries TRBV9 and TRBJ2-2; maybe TRBD1 (5 bases). The CDR3 has 16 amino acids. Trimming stripped 4 bases from V and 5 bases from J, with 18 bases between. From germline, CDR1 is SGDLS and CDR2 YYNGEE. The CDR3 loop is CASSSQTKGLTGELFF. In nucleotides, the CDR3 is TGTGCCAGCAGCTCTCAGACCAAGGGGTTGACCGGGGAGCTGTTTTTT.

This sequence joins TRBV7-9 and TRBJ2-1, with D possibly TRBD2 on 6 matching bases. Germline V lookup: CDR1 SEHNR, CDR2 FQNEAQ (reference sequence). V lost 2 bases to trimming and J lost 6 bases, with 8 bases between them. This CDR3 region has 13 residues. CDR3 bases: TGTGCCAGCAGCTTAAACGGGGGCAATGAGCAGTTCTTC. Translated: CASSLNGGNEQFF.

The gene calls are TRBV7-3 and TRBJ1-2; D gene unclear. The CDR3 extends over 12 amino acids. Germline V gene lookup returns CDR1 SGHTA and CDR2 FQGTGA. The V end was cut by 5 bases, the J end by 6 bases, with 10 bases between. The CDR3 nucleotides read TGTGCCAGCAGCATCGAAGGAGATGGCTACACCTTC. This sequence encodes CASSIEGDGYTF.

The V gene is TRBV5-1, the J gene TRBJ2-6; D is ambiguous. Per germline, CDR1 SGHRS and CDR2 YFSETQ. The V gene lost 3 bases and the J gene lost 0 bases, with 7 bases spanning the gap. This CDR3 region has 15 residues. This chain's CDR3 is CASSYPSSGANVLTF. CDR3 nucleotide sequence: TGCGCCAGCAGCTACCCTAGCTCTGGGGCCAACGTCCTGACTTTC.

The rearrangement uses TRBV27 and TRBJ1-4, with TRBD1 as a possible D gene (5 bases). The CDR3 covers 14 residues. Trimming left V 9 bases short and J 0 bases short, with 11 bases between. The germline V gene has CDR1 MNHEY and CDR2 SMNVEV (reference sequence). In DNA form, the CDR3 reads TGTGCCAGTGGACATCCCGCAACTAATGAAAAACTGTTTTTT. Amino acids: CASGHPATNEKLFF.

The chain has TRBV5-1 and TRBJ1-6; TRBD1 matches 7 bases. The CDR3 contains 15 residues. J lost 6 bases, V lost 0 bases, and 3 bases had no gene match. Germline CDR1 is SGHRS and CDR2 is YFSETQ. CDR3 loop: CASSLGGQLNSPLHF. In DNA form, the CDR3 reads TGCGCCAGCAGCTTGGGGGGACAGCTTAATTCACCCCTCCACTTT.